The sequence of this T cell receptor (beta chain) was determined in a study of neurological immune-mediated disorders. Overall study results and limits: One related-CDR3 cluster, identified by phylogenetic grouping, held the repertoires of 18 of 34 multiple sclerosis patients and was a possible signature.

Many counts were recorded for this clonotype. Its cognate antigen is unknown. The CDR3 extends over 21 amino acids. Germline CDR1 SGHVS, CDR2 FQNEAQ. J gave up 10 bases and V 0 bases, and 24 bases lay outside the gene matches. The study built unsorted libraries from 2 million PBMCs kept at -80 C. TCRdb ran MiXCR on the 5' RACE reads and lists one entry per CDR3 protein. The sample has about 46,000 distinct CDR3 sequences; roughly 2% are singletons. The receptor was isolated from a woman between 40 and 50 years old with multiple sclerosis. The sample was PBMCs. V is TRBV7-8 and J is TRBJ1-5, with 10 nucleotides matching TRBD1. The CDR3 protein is CASSLALGTGASAPAFYPQHF. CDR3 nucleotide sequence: TGTGCCAGCAGCTTAGCTCTGGGGACAGGGGCTTCAGCCCCAGCATTCTATCCCCAGCATTTT.